This T cell receptor beta chain was identified during a study of blood T cell repertoires in COVID-19. Turning to the study itself: Collection of acute and convalescent COVID-19 samples took place in the United States, Italy and Spain. PBMCs, B-cell-depleted T cells, or T cells were the source of the cDNA or gDNA that made up the material.

The germline gives CDR1 LNHNV, CDR2 YYDKDF (reference sequence). Losses at the gene ends were 1 base for V and 12 bases for J; bases not matched to a gene: 6. The CDR3 length is 12 residues. TCRdb's copy holds only in-frame clones and misses some; the assay was immunoSEQ multiplex PCR. This table holds fewer than 600,000 clones, roughly 89% found once. Recruited during active infection, patients (from Seattle) were subsequently followed longitudinally. Sequencing was performed on peripheral blood. This chain links TRBV15 with TRBJ2-7, with 7 bases fitting TRBD2. The receptor's source is a man between 18 and 35 years old with COVID-19, enrolled during active disease. CDR3 coding DNA: TGTGCCACCAGCAGAGGGGAGGGGCGTGCGTACTTC. Translation gives CATSRGEGRAYF.